This T cell receptor (beta chain) was documented in a study of beta chain features in type 1 diabetes. V lost 2 bases and J lost 0, with 8 bases in between. Germline V CDR1 and CDR2: SGHTA, FQGNSA. CDR3 length: 16 residues. This clone was detected a few times. The antigen remains unidentified. Expressed TCRB transcripts were sequenced after all isolated RNA was converted to cDNA. Repertoires were generated with immunoSEQ multiplex PCR, while TCRdb's copy carries only in-frame clones and drops some. The table has 500,000 to 650,000 clones, around 11% seen once. Study findings and constraints: TCRB CDR3 length was moderately but significantly reduced in all four CD4+ subsets of Type 1 diabetes patients. Amplification by PCR could prefer shorter templates, with the same effect in patients and controls. The naive, central memory and Treg TCRB repertoires showed an apparent similarity that was greater among patients than among healthy donors. Type 1 diabetes patients showed fewer insertions and more deletions at VDJ junctions.

This chain links TRBV7-2 with TRBJ2-6; D remains ambiguous. Source material: naive CD4+ T cells from blood. This receptor was taken from a man aged 30-40 years with type 1 diabetes. The CDR3 sequence is CASSLMSVSGANVLTF. The CDR3 DNA is TGTGCCAGCAGCTTAATGTCTGTCTCTGGGGCCAACGTCCTGACTTTC.